The text below deals with one T cell receptor beta chain. Many counts were recorded for this clonotype. It lacks a known antigen. No much larger clone exists at a distance of one base, and base qualities are not known. The iRepertoire nested amplicon-rescue multiplex PCR (arm-PCR) platform was used to amplify TCR alpha and beta CDR3 regions from RNA. The input for one-step reverse transcription and amplification was roughly 100-450 ng of either tissue mRNA or PBMC total RNA. Following bead purification, Illumina adapters were added by a secondary multiplex PCR, and the libraries were gel-purified between 200 and 400 bp. The libraries contained internal 6-nucleotide barcodes that were used for demultiplexing. Sequencing of the libraries was done on an Illumina MiSeq using 2x220 or 2x250 nucleotide paired-end reads. The authors' pipeline ran thus. Paired reads were merged using FLASH 1.2.11 and were aligned to the GRCh37 human genome using BWA-MEM, after which TRA and TRB reads were extracted. For V and J assignment, an IMGT-derived reference of cassette sequences and CDR3 motifs that included pseudogenes was used. Three-frame translation of reads was performed, and productive CDR3s were defined as those with a C...FGXG motif and no stop codons. Unique combinations of V-J cassette pair and CDR3 amino acid sequence were defined as clonotypes. Reads were filtered by Hamming distance, with the threshold set by the sequence error rate of each sample in mapped regions. In-frame beta chains were kept once TCRdb had trimmed the public reads at Q25 with fastp and called clones with MiXCR. Each record represents a unique CDR3 protein, reported with the most common genes and DNA among its rows. The V and J calls here are based on TCRdb, not the publication. This sample holds about 130,000 distinct CDR3 sequences; 23% were observed only once. Clones ranked in the top ten supply roughly 15% of the sample.

This sample is part of a study of glioma-infiltrating T cells (dated by TCRdb to 2016 to 2017). With regard to the full study: TCR alpha- and beta-chain repertoires were sequenced from glioma tissue, non-neoplastic brain tissue and matched peripheral blood mononuclear cells. The paired cohort was made up of three low-grade glioma patients, eight or nine primary glioblastoma patients and three non-glioma patients who contributed non-neoplastic brain tissue. To gauge divergence between tissue and blood T-cell populations, every tissue-infiltrating repertoire was compared against the peripheral blood repertoire from the same patient.

The research as a whole found: VJ-independent divergence between tissue and blood was lower than expected in non-neoplastic patients but higher than expected in all gliomas, particularly low-grade gliomas. Group comparisons were based on small numbers of patients: three non-neoplastic, three low-grade glioma and about 8 glioblastoma patients. Very few CDR3 sequences were found to be shared between tissue and blood, and this scarcity was attributed to high CDR3 diversity and limited sampling.

The sequence derives from a human donor with low-grade glioma or glioblastoma, undergoing nonglioma brain surgery, or in good health (not recorded which). Sequenced input: glioma tissue, nonneoplastic brain tissue, or PBMCs (not recorded which).

In nucleotides, the sequence is TGCGCCAGCAGCTATGTCGGGAGCTCCTACGAGCAGTACTTC. Translation gives CASSYVGSSYEQYF. The receptor chain draws on TRBV5-1 and TRBJ2-7, and possibly TRBD2, on 6 matching bases. Including cysteine and phenylalanine, the CDR3 has 14 amino acids. The DNA shown is the 42-base CDR3, in frame from base 1. Trimming takes 3 bases from V and 0 bases from J, and the germline ends sit 10 bases apart. Based on the germline V gene, the CDR1 and CDR2 sequences are SGHRS and YFSETQ.